What follows describes a single TCR beta chain. The antigen is unknown. CDR1 and CDR2 (germline): MNHEY, SVGAGI. The CDR3 contains 15 residues. V lost 2 bases, J lost 4 bases, and 7 bases stayed unmatched. The sample comes from a study of beta chain features in type 1 diabetes. Expressed TCRB transcripts got sequenced, as all isolated RNA was reverse transcribed. Libraries were prepared by immunoSEQ multiplex PCR; TCRdb keeps only in-frame clonotypes and omits some of them. Of roughly 500,000 clones listed, roughly 31% are singletons. General study findings and limits: The question left open here concerned HLA type influencing TCRB rearrangement. Insertion counts at VDJ junctions were lower in type 1 diabetes patients, who also showed more deletions there.

A single heparinised draw of about 100 mL on average was taken per donor. CD4+ naive, central memory, regulatory and stem cell-like memory cells were sorted via CD45RO/CCR7/CD25/CD127/CD95/CD27. This clonotype was sampled from a man between 18 and 29 years old in good health. Sequenced input: naive CD4+ T cells from blood. The J gene is TRBJ1-2, the V gene TRBV6-5; 7 bases map to TRBD1. CDR3 in amino acids: CASSYTGQPVYGYTF. DNA for the CDR3: TGTGCCAGCAGTTACACGGGACAGCCAGTCTATGGCTACACCTTC.